The TCR beta chain described here comes from a study of CD8+CD57+ T cells in acquired aplastic anemia. The CDR3 is 13 residues long. After removal of 8 bases from V and 1 base from J, the junction contained 5 bases not matched to a gene. Germline values: CDR1 DFQATT, CDR2 SNEGSKA (reference sequence). Turning to this clonotype: Antigen unknown.

The patients chosen for sequencing had shown expansion of CD8+CD57+ cells (detected by flow cytometry). Patients were untreated when blood was sampled. Study-level findings and limits: Overlapping CD8+ CDR3 repertoires of patients and controls contained around 31 shared sequences.

Using genomic DNA as the template, TCR beta VDJ and CDR3 profiling was carried out. MiXCR, applied by TCRdb to the reads, yields one record per CDR3 protein. The sample consists of about 75,000 distinct CDR3 sequences, about 70% of them appearing once. This clonotype was sampled from a human donor with aplastic anemia. The material sequenced was sorted CD4+, CD8+, or CD8+CD57+ T cells (not recorded which) from PBMCs. This chain links TRBV20-1 with TRBJ2-1; the match to TRBD1 covers 7 bases. In nucleotides, the CDR3 is TGCAGTCCTACAGGGGTGTCCTACAATGAGCAGTTCTTC. It encodes CSPTGVSYNEQFF.